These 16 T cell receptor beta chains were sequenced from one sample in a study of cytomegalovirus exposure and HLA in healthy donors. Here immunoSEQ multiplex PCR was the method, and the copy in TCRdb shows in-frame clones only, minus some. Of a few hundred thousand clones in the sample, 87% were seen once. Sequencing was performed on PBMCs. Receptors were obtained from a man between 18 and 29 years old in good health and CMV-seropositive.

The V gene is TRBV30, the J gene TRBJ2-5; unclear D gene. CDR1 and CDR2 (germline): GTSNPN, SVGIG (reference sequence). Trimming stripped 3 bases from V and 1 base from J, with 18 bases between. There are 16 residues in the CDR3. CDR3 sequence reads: CAWSRARTTIQETQYF. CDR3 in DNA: TGTGCCTGGAGCCGGGCCCGAACCACCATCCAAGAGACCCAGTACTTC.

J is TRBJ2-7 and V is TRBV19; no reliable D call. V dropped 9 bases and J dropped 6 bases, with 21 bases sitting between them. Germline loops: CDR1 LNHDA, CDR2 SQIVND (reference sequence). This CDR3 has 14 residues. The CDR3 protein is CASARSPQVGEQYF. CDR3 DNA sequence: TGTGCCAGCGCCAGAAGCCCGCAGGTGGGCGAGCAGTACTTC. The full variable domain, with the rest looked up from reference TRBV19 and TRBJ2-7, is DGGITQSPKYLFRKEGQNVTLSCEQNLNHDAMYWYRQDPGQGLRLIYYSQIVNDFQKGDIAEGYSVSREKKESFPLTVTSAQKNPTAFYLCASARSPQVGEQYFGPGTRLTVT.

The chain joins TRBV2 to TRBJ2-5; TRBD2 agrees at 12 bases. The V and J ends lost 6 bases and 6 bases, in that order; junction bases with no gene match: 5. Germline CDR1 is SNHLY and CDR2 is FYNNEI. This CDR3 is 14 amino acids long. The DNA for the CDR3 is TGTGCCAGCAGCGACCTAGCGGGAGGGAAGACCCAGTACTTC. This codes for CASSDLAGGKTQYF.

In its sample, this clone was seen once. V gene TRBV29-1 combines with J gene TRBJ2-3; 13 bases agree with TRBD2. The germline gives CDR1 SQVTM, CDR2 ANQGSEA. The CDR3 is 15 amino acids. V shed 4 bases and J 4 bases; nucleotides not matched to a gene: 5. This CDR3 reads CSVGGLAGAADTQYF. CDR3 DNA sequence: TGCAGCGTTGGAGGACTAGCGGGAGCAGCAGATACGCAGTATTTT.

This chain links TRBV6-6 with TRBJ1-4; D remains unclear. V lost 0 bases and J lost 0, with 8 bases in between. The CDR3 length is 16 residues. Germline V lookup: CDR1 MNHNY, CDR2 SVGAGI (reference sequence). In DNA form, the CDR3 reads TGTGCCAGCAGTTACTCGAACAGAGCAACTAATGAAAAACTGTTTTTT. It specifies CASSYSNRATNEKLFF.

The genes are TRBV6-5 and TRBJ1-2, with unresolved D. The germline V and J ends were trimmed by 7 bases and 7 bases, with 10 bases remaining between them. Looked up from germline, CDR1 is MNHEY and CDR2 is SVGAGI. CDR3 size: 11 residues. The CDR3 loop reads CASISVGGYTF. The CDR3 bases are TGTGCCAGCATATCCGTAGGTGGCTACACCTTC.

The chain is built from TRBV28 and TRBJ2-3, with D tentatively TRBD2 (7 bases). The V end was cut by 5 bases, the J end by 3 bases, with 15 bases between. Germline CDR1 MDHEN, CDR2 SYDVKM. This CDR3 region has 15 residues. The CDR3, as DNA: TGTGCCAGCAGTCCCGGGGGGCCTGGTACAGATACGCAGTATTTT. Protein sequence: CASSPGGPGTDTQYF.

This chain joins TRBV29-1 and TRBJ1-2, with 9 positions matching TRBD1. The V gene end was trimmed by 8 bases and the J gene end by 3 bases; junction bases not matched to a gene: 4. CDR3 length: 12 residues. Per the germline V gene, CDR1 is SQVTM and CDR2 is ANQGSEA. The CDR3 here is CSYRDRDYGYTF. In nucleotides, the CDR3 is TGCAGCTACCGGGACAGGGACTATGGCTACACCTTC.

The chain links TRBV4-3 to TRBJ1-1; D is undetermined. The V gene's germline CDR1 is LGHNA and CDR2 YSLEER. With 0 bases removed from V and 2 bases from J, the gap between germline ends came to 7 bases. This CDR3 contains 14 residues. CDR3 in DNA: TGCGCCAGCAGCCAAGAAGGATACAACACTGAAGCTTTCTTT. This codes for CASSQEGYNTEAFF.

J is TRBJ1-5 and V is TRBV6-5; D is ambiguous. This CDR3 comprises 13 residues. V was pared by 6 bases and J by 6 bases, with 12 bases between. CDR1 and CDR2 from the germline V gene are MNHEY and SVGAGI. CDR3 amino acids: CASSRTQGQPQHF. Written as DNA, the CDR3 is TGTGCCAGCAGCCGTACTCAAGGTCAGCCCCAGCATTTT.

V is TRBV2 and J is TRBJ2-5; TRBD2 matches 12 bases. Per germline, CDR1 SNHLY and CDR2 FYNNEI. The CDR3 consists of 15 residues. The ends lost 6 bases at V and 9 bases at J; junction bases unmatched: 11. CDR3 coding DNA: TGTGCCAGCAGAATAGGGACTAGCGGGTGGGAGGCCCAGTACTTC. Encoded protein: CASRIGTSGWEAQYF.

The CDR3 region has the DNA TGTGCCACCAGCAGAGATCTGAGCCCCTGGGCTGCCTACGAGCAGTACTTC. Translating gives CATSRDLSPWAAYEQYF. The J gene is TRBJ2-7, the V gene TRBV15, with unresolved D. The length of the CDR3 is 17 residues. Germline CDR1 LNHNV, CDR2 YYDKDF (reference sequence). V lost 0 bases, J lost 2 bases, and 17 bases lay in between.

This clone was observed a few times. The CDR3 DNA is TGTGCCAGCAGTCGGTTCCTTCGGACAGCTAACGGCTACACCTTC. As protein: CASSRFLRTANGYTF. V usage is TRBV28 and J usage is TRBJ1-2; tentatively, D is TRBD1 (6 bases). The CDR3 is 15 amino acids. The V end was cut by 5 bases, the J end by 8 bases, with 21 bases between. The germline V gene has CDR1 MDHEN and CDR2 SYDVKM.

CDR3 bases: TGTGCCAGCTCATTTTATACCGGGACTAGCGGGAGTCGGCAAGAGACCCAGTACTTC. This sequence encodes CASSFYTGTSGSRQETQYF. The V gene is TRBV18, the J gene TRBJ2-5, with 14 positions matching TRBD2. After removal of 5 bases from V and 2 bases from J, the junction contained 13 bases not matched to a gene. Germline loops: CDR1 KGHSH, CDR2 LQKENI. CDR3 length equals 19 residues.

CDR3 sequence reads: CASSPPSLDRGNEQFF. In nucleotides, the CDR3 is TGTGCCAGCTCACCTCCCTCGCTGGATAGGGGCAATGAGCAGTTCTTC. The chain is built from TRBV18 and TRBJ2-1; D is possibly TRBD1 (5 bases). Trimming stripped 3 bases from V and 6 bases from J, with 18 bases between. Germline CDR1 reads KGHSH; CDR2 reads LQKENI. The CDR3 is 16 amino acids. The whole variable domain, filled in from reference TRBV18 and TRBJ2-1, reads NAGVMQNPRHLVRRRGQEARLRCSPMKGHSHVYWYRQLPEEGLKFMVYLQKENIIDESGMPKERFSAEFPKEGPSILRIQQVVRGDSAAYFCASSPPSLDRGNEQFFGPGTRLTVL.

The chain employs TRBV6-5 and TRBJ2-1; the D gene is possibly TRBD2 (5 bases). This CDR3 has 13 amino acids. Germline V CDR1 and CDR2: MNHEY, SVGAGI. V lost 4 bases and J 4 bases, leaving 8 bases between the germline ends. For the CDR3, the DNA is TGTGCCAGCAGTTTGGACTCTTACAATGAGCAGTTCTTC. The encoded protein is CASSLDSYNEQFF.